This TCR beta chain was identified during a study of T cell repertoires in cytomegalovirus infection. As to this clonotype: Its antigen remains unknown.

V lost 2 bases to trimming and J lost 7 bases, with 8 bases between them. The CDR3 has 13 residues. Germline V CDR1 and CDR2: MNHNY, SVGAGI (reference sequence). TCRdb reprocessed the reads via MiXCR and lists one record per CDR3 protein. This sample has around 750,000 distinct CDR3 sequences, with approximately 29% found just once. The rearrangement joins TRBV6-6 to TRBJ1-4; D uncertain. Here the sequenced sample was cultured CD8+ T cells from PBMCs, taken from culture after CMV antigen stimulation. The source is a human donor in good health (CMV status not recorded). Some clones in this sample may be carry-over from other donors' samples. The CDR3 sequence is CASSYVLGEKLFF. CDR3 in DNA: TGTGCCAGCAGTTACGTCTTGGGTGAAAAACTGTTTTTT.